A selection of T cell receptor beta chains follows, all from one sample in a study of radiotherapy plus CTLA-4 blockade in lung cancer. The protocol was immunoSEQ multiplex PCR, while the TCRdb copy is restricted to in-frame clones and leaves out a portion. Among around 72,000 clones listed, roughly 80% were seen once. Specimen: peripheral blood, collected from a patient treated with radiotherapy plus ipilimumab. The receptors derive from a human donor with non-small cell lung cancer who had a complete response to radiotherapy plus ipilimumab. CDR3s include the opening cysteine and the closing phenylalanine or tryptophan. Fields, in order: clone size, D gene, V gene, J gene, CDR3 DNA, CDR3 protein. The D gene is left open where the match is weak. Only part of the rows carry a size: once, few, many, or a class if the clone is expanded.

once	NA	TRBV11-2	TRBJ2-2	TGTGCCAGCAACAAACCAGGGGCCACCGGGGAGCTGTTTTTT	CASNKPGATGELFF
NA	NA	TRBV6-1	TRBJ1-5	TGTGCCAGCAGTGGGAAGACTTACGTGTCCTTGCCGGGCAATCAGCCCCAGCATTTT	CASSGKTYVSLPGNQPQHF
once	TRBD2	TRBV7-9	TRBJ2-3	TGTGCCAGCAGCTCCCCCCGGACTAGCGGGAAGGGGGTCACAGATACGCAGTATTTT	CASSSPRTSGKGVTDTQYF
NA	NA	TRBV23-1	TRBJ1-4	TGCGCCAGCAGTCAAAACTACCCTCAGCGGTCGGTTAATGAAAAACTGTTTTTT	CASSQNYPQRSVNEKLFF
NA	NA	TRBV5-6	TRBJ2-6	TGTGCCAGCAGCTTGTTTCGGACGGAGAGCTCTGGGGCCAACGTCCTGACTTTC	CASSLFRTESSGANVLTF
NA	TRBD1	TRBV7-9	TRBJ2-1	TGTGCCATTCTCCGGGACAGAAATTACAATGAGCAGTTCTTC	CAILRDRNYNEQFF
NA	NA	TRBV11-3	TRBJ1-5	TGTGCCAGCAGCTTAGATAGTAGTCAGCCCCAGCATTTT	CASSLDSSQPQHF
once	NA	TRBV30	TRBJ1-4	TGTGCCTGGATCCCCGGAGCCGGGATCTACAAGGCAACTAATGAAAAACTGTTTTTT	CAWIPGAGIYKATNEKLFF
NA	TRBD2	TRBV7-8	TRBJ2-1	TGTGCCAGCAGCTTATCAGCGGGAGGGATGGGCGATGAGCAGTTCTTC	CASSLSAGGMGDEQFF
NA	TRBD2	TRBV10-2	TRBJ2-5	TGCGCCAGCGGACTAGCGGGTAGAGAGACCCAGTACTTC	CASGLAGRETQYF
NA	NA	TRBV11-3	TRBJ1-2	TGTGCCAGCAGGATCAGGGAAAACACCAGAGATGGCTACACCTTC	CASRIRENTRDGYTF
NA	NA	TRBV5-1	TRBJ2-5	TGCGCCAGCAGCTTATCGGCAGGGATCCTGCAAGAGACCCAGTACTTC	CASSLSAGILQETQYF
NA	TRBD1	TRBV10-3	TRBJ1-1	TGTGCCATCAGTATGACAGGGGGCCGATACACTGAAGCTTTCTTT	CAISMTGGRYTEAFF
NA	TRBD1	TRBV5-4	TRBJ2-2	TGTGCCAGCAGCTTGGCGAGTGGGACAGGGGGATACACCGGGGAGCTGTTTTTT	CASSLASGTGGYTGELFF
NA	NA	TRBV25-1	TRBJ1-1	TGTGCCAGCAGTGAGGATCCAGGGGTTTCGGGAACTGAAGCTTTCTTT	CASSEDPGVSGTEAFF
NA	TRBD2	TRBV6-5	TRBJ2-1	TGTGCCAGCAGTTATCTAAGGCGGGAGGACGGTGAGCAGTTCTTC	CASSYLRREDGEQFF
NA	NA	TRBV14	TRBJ1-2	TGTGCCAGCAGCCAACAGGGCCCCTATGGCTACACCTTC	CASSQQGPYGYTF
NA	TRBD1	TRBV9	TRBJ1-6	TGTGCCAGCAGCGTCCACCCCAGGGGGAATTCACCCCTCCACTTT	CASSVHPRGNSPLHF
few	NA	TRBV7-2	TRBJ2-1	TGTGCCAGCAGCTCCTCCCCAAGTTACTACAATGAGCAGTTCTTC	CASSSSPSYYNEQFF
NA	NA	TRBV7-2	TRBJ2-7	TGTGCCAGCAGCTTAGGATTCGGGAGCTCCTACGAGCAGTACTTC	CASSLGFGSSYEQYF
NA	TRBD1	TRBV11-2	TRBJ1-2	TGTGCCAGCAGCCAACAGGGGTCCTATGGCTACACCTTC	CASSQQGSYGYTF
NA	TRBD1	TRBV6-5	TRBJ1-2	TGTGCCAGCAGTTACGGGGGACAGGGAGGGTATGGCTACACCTTC	CASSYGGQGGYGYTF
NA	NA	TRBV19	TRBJ2-1	TGTGCCAGTACCCCACCCCCAGGGGTCGGGAGGAATGAGCAGTTCTTC	CASTPPPGVGRNEQFF
once	NA	TRBV11-2	TRBJ1-4	TGTGCCAGCAGCTTAAGCGCGGGCAAAGAGGGGGAAAAACTGTTTTTT	CASSLSAGKEGEKLFF
NA	NA	TRBV9	TRBJ1-3	TGTGCCAGCAGCCCTCCCCCTCTGACGGGGGGCGGAAACACCATATATTTT	CASSPPPLTGGGNTIYF
NA	NA	TRBV7-9	TRBJ1-1	TGTGCCAGCAGCTCGGGGGGGAATATGAACACTGAAGCTTTCTTT	CASSSGGNMNTEAFF
NA	TRBD2	TRBV11-2	TRBJ2-3	TGTGCCAGCAGCCGAAGAAGCGGGGGCGGAGATACGCAGTATTTT	CASSRRSGGGDTQYF
NA	NA	TRBV11-2	TRBJ2-3	TGTGCCAGCAGCTCCTCGAAAAGAGGGAGCGTGGGAGATACGCAGTATTTT	CASSSSKRGSVGDTQYF
once	NA	TRBV7-9	TRBJ2-5	TGTGCCAGCAGCACATGGGCCGGGGAGACCCAGTACTTC	CASSTWAGETQYF
NA	NA	TRBV6-1	TRBJ2-2	TGTGCCAGCAGTGATCCTCCGGGCACCGGGGAGCTGTTTTTT	CASSDPPGTGELFF
once	NA	TRBV11-2	TRBJ2-7	TGTGCCAGCAGCTTTTTCGAAGACAGGGAGGTTGACTACGAGCAGTACTTC	CASSFFEDREVDYEQYF
NA	NA	TRBV5-1	TRBJ2-3	TGCGCCAGCAGCTTATCCTTCGGAGGCACAGATACGCAGTATTTT	CASSLSFGGTDTQYF
NA	NA	TRBV2	TRBJ2-7	TGTGCCAGCAGTGAAATCCAGGGAAACTACGAGCAGTACTTC	CASSEIQGNYEQYF
NA	TRBD1	TRBV5-4	TRBJ1-1	TGTGCCAGCAGCCGCTACCAGGACAGGGATTTAGACACTGAAGCTTTCTTT	CASSRYQDRDLDTEAFF
once	TRBD1	TRBV6-5	TRBJ1-4	TGTGCCAGCAGTCGCCTCGGGACAGTGGGGGAAAAACTGTTTTTT	CASSRLGTVGEKLFF
NA	TRBD2	TRBV15	TRBJ2-3	TGTGCCACCAGCAGAGACCAGACTAGCGGGAGTTACACAGATACGCAGTATTTT	CATSRDQTSGSYTDTQYF
NA	NA	TRBV11-2	TRBJ1-2	TGTGCCAGCAGCTTAGATGAGACCCTCTATGGCTACACCTTC	CASSLDETLYGYTF
NA	TRBD1	TRBV6-6	TRBJ1-2	TGTGCCAGCAGTTCTGACAGGGTTACTAACTATGGCTACACCTTC	CASSSDRVTNYGYTF
NA	TRBD2	TRBV2	TRBJ2-1	TGTGCCAGCAGAGACCGACTAGCGGGAGGTTACAATGAGCAGTTCTTC	CASRDRLAGGYNEQFF
NA	NA	TRBV27	TRBJ1-5	TGTGCCAGCAGCCCGGGGTTACGCAATCAGCCCCAGCATTTT	CASSPGLRNQPQHF
NA	TRBD1	TRBV27	TRBJ2-1	TGTGCCAGCAGTTCAAACGACAGGGGAGAGCAGTTCTTC	CASSSNDRGEQFF
NA	TRBD1	TRBV6-6	TRBJ1-1	TGTGCCAGCGGGCCCGGACAGGGTCAAGATGAAGCTTTCTTT	CASGPGQGQDEAFF
NA	NA	TRBV6-5	TRBJ2-2	TGTGCCAGCAGTTACCCAGGGGCGAGCACCGGGGAGCTGTTTTTT	CASSYPGASTGELFF
NA	NA	TRBV25-1	TRBJ1-2	TGTGCCAGCAGCAATACAGGGCAGATTAACTATGGCTACACCTTC	CASSNTGQINYGYTF
NA	NA	TRBV19	TRBJ1-2	TGTGCCAGTAGTGCCCTCACCCAAAGCCAACAGAGCACGTTC	CASSALTQSQQSTF
NA	NA	TRBV7-9	TRBJ2-7	TGTGCCAGCAGCGTCGCGCGCACCCTATTCTACGAGCAGTACTTC	CASSVARTLFYEQYF
NA	NA	TRBV19	TRBJ2-1	TGTGCCAGTAGTATAGGAACGTATGAGCAGTTCTTC	CASSIGTYEQFF
NA	TRBD1	TRBV7-2	TRBJ2-1	TGTGCCAGCAGCATAACCGGGACAGGGGCGAATGAGCAGTTCTTC	CASSITGTGANEQFF